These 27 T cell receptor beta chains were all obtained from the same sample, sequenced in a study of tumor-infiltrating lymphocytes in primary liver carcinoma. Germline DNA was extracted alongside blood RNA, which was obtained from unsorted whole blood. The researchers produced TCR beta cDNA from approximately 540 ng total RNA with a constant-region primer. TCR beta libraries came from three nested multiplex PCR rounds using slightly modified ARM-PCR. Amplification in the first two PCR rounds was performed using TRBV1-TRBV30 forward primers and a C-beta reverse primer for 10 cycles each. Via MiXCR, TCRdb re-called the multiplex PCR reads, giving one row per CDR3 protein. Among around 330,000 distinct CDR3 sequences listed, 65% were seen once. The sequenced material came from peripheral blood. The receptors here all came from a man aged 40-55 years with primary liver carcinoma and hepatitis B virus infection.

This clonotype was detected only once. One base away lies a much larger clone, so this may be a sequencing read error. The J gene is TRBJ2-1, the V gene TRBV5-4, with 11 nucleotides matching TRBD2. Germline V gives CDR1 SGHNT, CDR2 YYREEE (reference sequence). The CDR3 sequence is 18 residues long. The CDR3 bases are TGTGCCAGCAGCTTGGCGAATAGCGGGAGGGCCCCCATCAATGAGCAGTCCTTC. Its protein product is CASSLANSGRAPINEQSF. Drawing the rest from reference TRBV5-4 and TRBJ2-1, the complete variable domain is ETGVTQSPTHLIKTRGQQVTLRCSSQSGHNTVSWYQQALGQGPQFIFQYYREEENGRGNFPPRFSGLQFPNYSSELNVNALELDDSALYLCASSLANSGRAPINEQSFGPGTRLTVL.

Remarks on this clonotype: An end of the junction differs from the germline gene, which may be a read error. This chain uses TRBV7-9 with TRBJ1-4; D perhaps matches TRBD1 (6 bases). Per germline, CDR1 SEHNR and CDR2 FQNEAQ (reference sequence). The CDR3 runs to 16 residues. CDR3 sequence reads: CPSSPRDIATNEKLFF. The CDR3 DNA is TGTCCCAGCAGCCCCAGGGACATTGCAACTAATGAAAAACTGTTTTTT.

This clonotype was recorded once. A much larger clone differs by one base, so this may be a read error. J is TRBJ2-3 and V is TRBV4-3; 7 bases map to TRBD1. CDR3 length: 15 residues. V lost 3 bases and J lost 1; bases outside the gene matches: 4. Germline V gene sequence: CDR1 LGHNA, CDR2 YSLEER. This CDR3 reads CASSHDRVGTDTQYF. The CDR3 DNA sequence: TGCGCCAGCAGCCATGACAGGGTGGGCACAGATACGCAGTATTTT.

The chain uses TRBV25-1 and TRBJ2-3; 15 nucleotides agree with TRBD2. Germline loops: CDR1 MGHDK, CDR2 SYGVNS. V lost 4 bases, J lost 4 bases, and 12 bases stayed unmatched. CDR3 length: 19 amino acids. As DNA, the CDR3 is TGTGCCAGCAGTGGGGGACTAGCGGGAGGCCGTCGTGGGGCAGATACGCAGTATTTT. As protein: CASSGGLAGGRRGADTQYF.

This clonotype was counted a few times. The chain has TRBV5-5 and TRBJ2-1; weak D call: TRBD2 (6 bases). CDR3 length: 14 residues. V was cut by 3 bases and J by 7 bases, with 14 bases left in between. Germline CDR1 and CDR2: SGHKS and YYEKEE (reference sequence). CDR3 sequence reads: CASSSGAGLNEQFF. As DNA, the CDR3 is TGTGCCAGCAGCTCCGGTGCGGGGCTGAATGAGCAGTTCTTC.

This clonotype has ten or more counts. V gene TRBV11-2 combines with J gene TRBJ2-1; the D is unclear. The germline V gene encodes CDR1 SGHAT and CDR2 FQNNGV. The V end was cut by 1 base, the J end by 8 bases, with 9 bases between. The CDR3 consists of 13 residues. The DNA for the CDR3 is TGTGCCAGCAGCTTAGTTAGTGCTGATGAGCAGTTCTTC. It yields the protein CASSLVSADEQFF.

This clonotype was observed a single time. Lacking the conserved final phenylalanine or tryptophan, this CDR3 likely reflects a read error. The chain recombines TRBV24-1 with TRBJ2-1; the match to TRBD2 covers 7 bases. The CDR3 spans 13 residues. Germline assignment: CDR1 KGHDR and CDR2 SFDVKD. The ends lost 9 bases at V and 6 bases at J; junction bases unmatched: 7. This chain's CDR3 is CATQFAGANEQFY. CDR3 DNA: TGTGCCACCCAATTCGCGGGAGCCAATGAGCAGTTCTAC.

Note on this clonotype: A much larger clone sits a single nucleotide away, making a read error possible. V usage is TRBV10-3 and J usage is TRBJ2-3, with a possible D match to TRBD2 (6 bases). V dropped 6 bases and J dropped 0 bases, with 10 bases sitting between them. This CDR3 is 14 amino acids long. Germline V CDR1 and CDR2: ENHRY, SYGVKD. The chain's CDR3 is CAIRDSGSTDTQYF. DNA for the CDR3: TGTGCCATCAGGGATAGCGGCAGCACAGATACGCAGTATTTT.

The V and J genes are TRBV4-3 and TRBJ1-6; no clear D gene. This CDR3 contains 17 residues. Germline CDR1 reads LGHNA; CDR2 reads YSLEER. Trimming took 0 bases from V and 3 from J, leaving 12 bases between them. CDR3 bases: TGCGCCAGCAGCCAAGATCCTCGAACAAGCTATAATTCACCCCTCCACTTT. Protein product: CASSQDPRTSYNSPLHF.

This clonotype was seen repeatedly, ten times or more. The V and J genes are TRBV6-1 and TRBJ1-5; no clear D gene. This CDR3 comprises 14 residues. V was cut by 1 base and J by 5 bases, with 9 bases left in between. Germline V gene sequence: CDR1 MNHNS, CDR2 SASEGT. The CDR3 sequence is CASSEVWFDQPQHF. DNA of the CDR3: TGTGCCAGCAGTGAAGTCTGGTTTGATCAGCCCCAGCATTTT.

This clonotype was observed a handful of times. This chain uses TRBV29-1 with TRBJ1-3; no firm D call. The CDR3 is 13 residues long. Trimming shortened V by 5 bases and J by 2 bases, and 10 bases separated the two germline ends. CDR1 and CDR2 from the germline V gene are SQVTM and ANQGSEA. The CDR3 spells CSVWEGAGNTIYF. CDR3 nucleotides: TGCAGCGTTTGGGAGGGTGCTGGAAACACCATATATTTT.

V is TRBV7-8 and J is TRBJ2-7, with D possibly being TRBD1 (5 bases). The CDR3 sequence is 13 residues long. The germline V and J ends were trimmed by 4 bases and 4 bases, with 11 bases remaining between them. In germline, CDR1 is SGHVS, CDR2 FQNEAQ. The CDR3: CASSSFKGYEQYF. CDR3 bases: TGTGCCAGCAGCTCCTTTAAGGGGTACGAGCAGTACTTC.

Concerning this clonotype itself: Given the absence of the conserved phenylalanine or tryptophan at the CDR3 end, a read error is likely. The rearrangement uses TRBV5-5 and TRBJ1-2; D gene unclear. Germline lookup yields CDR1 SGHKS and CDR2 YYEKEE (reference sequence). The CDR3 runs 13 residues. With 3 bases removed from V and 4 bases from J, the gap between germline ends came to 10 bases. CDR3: CASSSDTGYGYTL. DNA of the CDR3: TGTGCCAGCAGCTCAGACACCGGCTATGGCTACACCCTC.

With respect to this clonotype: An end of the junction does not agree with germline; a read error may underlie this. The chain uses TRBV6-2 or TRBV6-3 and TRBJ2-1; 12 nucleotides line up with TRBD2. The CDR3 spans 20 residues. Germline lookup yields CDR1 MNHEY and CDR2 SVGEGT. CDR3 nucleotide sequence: TGTGCCAGCAGTTACTCCGTTCAGGGGCGGACTAGCGGGGATTACAATGAGCAGCTCTTC. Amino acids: CASSYSVQGRTSGDYNEQLF.

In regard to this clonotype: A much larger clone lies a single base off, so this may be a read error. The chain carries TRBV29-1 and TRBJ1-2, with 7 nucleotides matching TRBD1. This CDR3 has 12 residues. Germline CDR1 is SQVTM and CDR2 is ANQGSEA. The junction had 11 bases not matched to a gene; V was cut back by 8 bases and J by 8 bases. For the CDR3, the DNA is TGCAGCATCATGACAGGGAGGGAGGGCTACACCTTC. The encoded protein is CSIMTGREGYTF.

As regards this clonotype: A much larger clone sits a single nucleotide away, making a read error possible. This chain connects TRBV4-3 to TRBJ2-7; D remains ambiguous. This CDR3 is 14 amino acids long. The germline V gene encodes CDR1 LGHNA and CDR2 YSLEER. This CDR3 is CDSSQAATSYEQYF. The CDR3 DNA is TGCGACAGCAGCCAAGCAGCCACTTCCTACGAGCAGTACTTC.

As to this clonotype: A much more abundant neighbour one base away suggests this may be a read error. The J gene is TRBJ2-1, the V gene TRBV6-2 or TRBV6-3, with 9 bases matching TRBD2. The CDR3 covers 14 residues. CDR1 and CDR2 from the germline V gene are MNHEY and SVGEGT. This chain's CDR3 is CASSYSREGHERFF. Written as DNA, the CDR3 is TGTGCCAGCAGTTACTCGCGGGAGGGCCATGAGCGGTTCTTC.

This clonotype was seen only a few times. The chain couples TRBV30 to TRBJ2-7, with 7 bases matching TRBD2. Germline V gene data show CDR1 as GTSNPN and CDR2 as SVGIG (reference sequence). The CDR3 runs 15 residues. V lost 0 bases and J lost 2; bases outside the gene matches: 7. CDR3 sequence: CAWSVLASGPYEQYF. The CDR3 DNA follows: TGTGCCTGGAGTGTACTGGCTAGCGGTCCCTACGAGCAGTACTTC.

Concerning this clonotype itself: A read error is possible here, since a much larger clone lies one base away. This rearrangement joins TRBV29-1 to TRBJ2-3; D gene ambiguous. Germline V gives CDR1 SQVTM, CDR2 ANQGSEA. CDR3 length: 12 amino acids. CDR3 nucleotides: TGCAGCGTTGTACAGCGCACAGATATGCAGTATTTT. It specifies CSVVQRTDMQYF.

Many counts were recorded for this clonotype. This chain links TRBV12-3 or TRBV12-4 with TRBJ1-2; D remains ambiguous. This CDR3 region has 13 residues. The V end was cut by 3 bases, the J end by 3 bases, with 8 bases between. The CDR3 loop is CASSLKEDYGYTF. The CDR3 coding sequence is TGTGCCAGCAGTTTGAAAGAAGACTATGGCTACACCTTC.

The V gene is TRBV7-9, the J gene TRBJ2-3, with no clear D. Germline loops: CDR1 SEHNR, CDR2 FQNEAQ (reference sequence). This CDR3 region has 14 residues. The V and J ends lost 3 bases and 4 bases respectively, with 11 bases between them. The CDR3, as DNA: TGTGCCAGCAGCTTCTGGGTATCGGCAGATACGCAGTATTTT. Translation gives CASSFWVSADTQYF.

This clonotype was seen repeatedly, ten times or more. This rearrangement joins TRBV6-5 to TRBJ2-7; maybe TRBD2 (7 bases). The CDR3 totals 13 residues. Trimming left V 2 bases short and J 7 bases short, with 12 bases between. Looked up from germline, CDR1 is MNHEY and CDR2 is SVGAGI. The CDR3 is CASSYGGGGEQYF. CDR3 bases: TGTGCCAGCAGTTACGGGGGAGGGGGTGAGCAGTACTTC.

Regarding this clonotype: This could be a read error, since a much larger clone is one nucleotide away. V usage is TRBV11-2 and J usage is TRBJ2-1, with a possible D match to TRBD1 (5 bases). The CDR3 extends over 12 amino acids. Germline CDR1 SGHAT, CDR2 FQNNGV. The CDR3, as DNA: TGTACCAGCAGGGTAGCAGGCTATGAGCAGTTCTTC. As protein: CTSRVAGYEQFF. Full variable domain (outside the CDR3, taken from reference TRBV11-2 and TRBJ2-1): EAGVAQSPRYKIIEKRQSVAFWCNPISGHATLYWYQQILGQGPKLLIQFQNNGVVDDSQLPKDRFSAERLKGVDSTLKIQPAKLEDSAVYLCTSRVAGYEQFFGPGTRLTVL.

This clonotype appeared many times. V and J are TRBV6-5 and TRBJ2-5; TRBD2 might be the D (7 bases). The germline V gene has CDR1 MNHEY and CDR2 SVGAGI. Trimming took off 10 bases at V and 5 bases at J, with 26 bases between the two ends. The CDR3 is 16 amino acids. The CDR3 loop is CATGGRRELNSETQYF. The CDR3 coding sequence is TGTGCCACCGGGGGCCGGCGGGAGCTTAATAGCGAGACCCAGTACTTC.

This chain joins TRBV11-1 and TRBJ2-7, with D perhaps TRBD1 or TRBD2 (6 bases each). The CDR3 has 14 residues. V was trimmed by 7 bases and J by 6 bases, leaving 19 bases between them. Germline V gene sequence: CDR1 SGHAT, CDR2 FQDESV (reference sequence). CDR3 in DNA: TGTGCCAGCAACTCCACCCTTGGAGGGGGCGAGCAGTACTTC. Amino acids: CASNSTLGGGEQYF.

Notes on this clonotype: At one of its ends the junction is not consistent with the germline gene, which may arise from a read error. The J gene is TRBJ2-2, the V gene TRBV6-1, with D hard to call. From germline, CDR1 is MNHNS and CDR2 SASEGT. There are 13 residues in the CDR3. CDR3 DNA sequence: TGTGCCAGCACTGAACAGAGGACCGGGGAGCTGTTTTTT. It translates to CASTEQRTGELFF.

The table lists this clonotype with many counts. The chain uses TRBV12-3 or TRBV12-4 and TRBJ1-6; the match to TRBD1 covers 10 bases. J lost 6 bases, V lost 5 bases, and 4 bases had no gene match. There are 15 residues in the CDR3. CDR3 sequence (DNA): TGTGCCAGCAGTCCCAGGGACAGGGGTAATTCACCCCTCCACTTT. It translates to CASSPRDRGNSPLHF.